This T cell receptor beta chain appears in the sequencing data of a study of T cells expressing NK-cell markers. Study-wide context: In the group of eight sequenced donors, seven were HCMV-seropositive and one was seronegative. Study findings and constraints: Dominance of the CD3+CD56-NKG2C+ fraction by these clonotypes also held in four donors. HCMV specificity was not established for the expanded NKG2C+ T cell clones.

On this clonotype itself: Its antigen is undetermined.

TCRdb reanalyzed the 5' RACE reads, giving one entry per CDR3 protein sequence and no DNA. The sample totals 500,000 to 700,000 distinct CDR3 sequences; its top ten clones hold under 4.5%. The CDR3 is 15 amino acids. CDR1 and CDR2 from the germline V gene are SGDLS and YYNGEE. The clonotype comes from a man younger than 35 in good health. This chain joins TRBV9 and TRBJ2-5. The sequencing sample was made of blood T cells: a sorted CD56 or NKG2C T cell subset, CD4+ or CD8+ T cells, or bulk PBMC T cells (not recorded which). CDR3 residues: CASSVFDRKQETQYF.